The present entry profiles one T cell receptor (beta chain) with its context. Trimming shortened V by 1 base and J by 0 bases, and 6 bases separated the two germline ends. The CDR3 covers 14 residues. Germline CDR1 is SNHLY and CDR2 is FYNNEI. The data are from a study of blood T cell repertoires in COVID-19. Study information: COVID-19 samples collected from the United States, Italy and Spain covered acute and convalescent phases. T cells, B-cell-depleted T cells, or PBMCs supplied cDNA or gDNA.

Per the original data handling: For nucleated cells, counts were estimated from reference gene primer amplification. Produced via immunoSEQ multiplex PCR; TCRdb's table is partial and in-frame only. The V and J calls and clone size come from that table; D and trimming were worked out from the DNA. The profile shows under 150,000 clones, more than 65% of them singletons. The chain employs TRBV2 and TRBJ1-1; a possible D gene is TRBD1 (6 bases). Sequencing input: peripheral blood. This clonotype was obtained from a man in his forties or fifties with acute or convalescent COVID-19. The CDR3 here is CASSEDRVNTEAFF. Here the CDR3 DNA reads TGTGCCAGCAGTGAAGACAGGGTGAACACTGAAGCTTTCTTT. The full variable domain, rest sourced from reference TRBV2 and TRBJ1-1, is EPEVTQTPSHQVTQMGQEVILRCVPISNHLYFYWYRQILGQKVEFLVSFYNNEISEKSEIFDDQFSVERPDGSNFTLKIRSTKLEDSAMYFCASSEDRVNTEAFFGQGTRLTVV.